The 10 T cell receptor beta chains listed next were all sequenced from one sample in a study of cytomegalovirus exposure and HLA in healthy donors. PCR involved 60 Vbeta and 13 Jbeta primers. The data were produced by immunoSEQ multiplex PCR, yet TCRdb's version contains in-frame clones alone and is incomplete. Counted here are 150,000 to 200,000 clones, 85% occurring once; the ten biggest clones make up 1%. Sequenced material: PBMCs. The receptors were gathered from a boy aged 2 to 9 in good health and CMV-seronegative.

The chain combines TRBV28 with TRBJ1-6; TRBD1 aligns across 10 bases. This CDR3 comprises 16 residues. The junction had 7 bases not matched to a gene; V was cut back by 6 bases and J by 5 bases. Germline V gene data show CDR1 as MDHEN and CDR2 as SYDVKM. DNA for the CDR3: TGTGCCAGCAGCCTTGACAGGGGGCCGAATAATTCACCCCTCCACTTT. Its protein product is CASSLDRGPNNSPLHF.

This clone appeared a few times. This chain links TRBV11-3 with TRBJ2-1; 11 positions agree with TRBD2. The CDR3 runs to 18 residues. The germline V gene encodes CDR1 SGHNT and CDR2 YENEEA. Trimming removed 5 bases from V and 6 bases from J; junction bases left unmatched: 15. CDR3 sequence: CASSPRGVGTSGFNEQFF. CDR3 nucleotide sequence: TGTGCCAGCAGCCCGCGGGGTGTGGGGACTAGCGGTTTCAATGAGCAGTTCTTC.

Here the CDR3 reads CASSFLTGTRNNEQFF. The CDR3 DNA reads TGTGCCAGCAGCTTCCTGACAGGGACTAGGAACAATGAGCAGTTCTTC. The V call is TRBV11-2, the J call TRBJ2-1; a possible D gene is TRBD2 (8 bases). The germline V gene encodes CDR1 SGHAT and CDR2 FQNNGV. This CDR3 has 16 amino acids. Trimming left V 3 bases short and J 5 bases short, with 17 bases between.

The chain uses TRBV10-3 and TRBJ2-7; no clear D gene. Germline V gene lookup returns CDR1 ENHRY and CDR2 SYGVKD. Trimming removed 5 bases from V and 1 base from J, with 12 bases in between. CDR3 length: 14 amino acids. In DNA, the CDR3 is TGTGCCATCAGTAAATCAATGCGTTCCTACGAGCAGTACTTC. Encoded protein: CAISKSMRSYEQYF.

This clone has only a few counts. This chain joins TRBV27 and TRBJ1-2; 8 bases agree with TRBD1. The V segment lost 8 bases and the J segment 4 bases; nucleotides outside the gene matches: 9. This CDR3 region has 14 residues. The germline gives CDR1 MNHEY, CDR2 SMNVEV (reference sequence). This CDR3 is CASSTGTGSYGYTF. The CDR3, as DNA: TGTGCCAGCTCGACCGGGACAGGTTCCTATGGCTACACCTTC.

The chain has TRBV6-5 and TRBJ2-1; a weak D match, TRBD2 (5 bases). CDR1 and CDR2 from the germline V gene are MNHEY and SVGAGI. The V gene lost 8 bases and the J gene lost 6 bases, with 8 bases spanning the gap. CDR3 length: 11 residues. Here the CDR3 reads CASGSSNEQFF. CDR3 bases: TGTGCCAGCGGGAGCTCCAATGAGCAGTTCTTC.

This clone showed up just once. In nucleotides, the CDR3 is TGTGCCAGCAGCCAGGGAAAACGCGAGCAGTACGTC. Its protein is CASSQGKREQYV. The chain combines TRBV7-8 with TRBJ2-7; D perhaps matches TRBD1 (5 bases). The V and J ends lost 5 bases and 6 bases respectively, with 11 bases between them. The CDR3 covers 12 residues. Germline V gene data show CDR1 as SGHVS and CDR2 as FQNEAQ.

The V call is TRBV6-5, the J call TRBJ2-2; 9 bases map to TRBD1. The V gene's germline CDR1 is MNHEY and CDR2 SVGAGI. CDR3 length: 15 residues. The ends lost 5 bases at V and 4 bases at J; junction bases unmatched: 5. Here the CDR3 reads CASSTPGQGTGELFF. The CDR3 DNA is TGTGCCAGCAGTACACCGGGACAGGGCACCGGGGAGCTGTTTTTT.

The chain recombines TRBV7-9 with TRBJ1-2; no clear D gene. The ends were cut back, 3 bases at V and 6 bases at J, with 5 bases in the middle. Germline values: CDR1 SEHNR, CDR2 FQNEAQ (reference sequence). The CDR3 spans 11 residues. The CDR3 DNA follows: TGTGCCAGCAGCTTGGAGGATGGCTACACCTTC. The encoded protein is CASSLEDGYTF.

The rearrangement uses TRBV25-1 and TRBJ1-1; D is perhaps TRBD1 (6 bases). The CDR3 consists of 13 residues. In germline, CDR1 is MGHDK, CDR2 SYGVNS. V lost 10 bases to trimming and J lost 9 bases, with 21 bases between them. The chain's CDR3 is CATRLRGGAKAFF. CDR3 in DNA: TGTGCCACCCGATTACGCGGGGGGGCAAAAGCTTTCTTT.